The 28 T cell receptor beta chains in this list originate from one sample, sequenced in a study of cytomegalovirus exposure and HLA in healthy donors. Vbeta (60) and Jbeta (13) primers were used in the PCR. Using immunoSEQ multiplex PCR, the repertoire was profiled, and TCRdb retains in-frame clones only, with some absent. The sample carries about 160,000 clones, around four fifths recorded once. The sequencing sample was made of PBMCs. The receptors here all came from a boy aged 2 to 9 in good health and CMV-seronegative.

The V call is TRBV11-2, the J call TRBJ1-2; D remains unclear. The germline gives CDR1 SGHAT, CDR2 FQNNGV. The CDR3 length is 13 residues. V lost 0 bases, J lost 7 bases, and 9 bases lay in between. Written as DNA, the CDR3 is TGTGCCAGCAGCTTAGATTTGGAGGTTGGCTACACCTTC. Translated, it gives CASSLDLEVGYTF. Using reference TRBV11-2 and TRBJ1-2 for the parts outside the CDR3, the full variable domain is EAGVAQSPRYKIIEKRQSVAFWCNPISGHATLYWYQQILGQGPKLLIQFQNNGVVDDSQLPKDRFSAERLKGVDSTLKIQPAKLEDSAVYLCASSLDLEVGYTFGSGTRLTVV.

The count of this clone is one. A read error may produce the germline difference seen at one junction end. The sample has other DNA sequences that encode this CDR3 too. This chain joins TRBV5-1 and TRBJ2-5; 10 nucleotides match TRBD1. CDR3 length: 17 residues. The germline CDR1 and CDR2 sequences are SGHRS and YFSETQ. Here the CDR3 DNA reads TGCGCTAGCAGCTTGGCCGGGACAGGGGCATGGACAGAGACCCAGTACTTC. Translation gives CASSLAGTGAWTETQYF.

CDR3 coding DNA: TGTGCCTGGAGTGTCTCTAGCGGGAGCTCCTACGAGCAGTACTTC. Protein sequence: CAWSVSSGSSYEQYF. The chain carries TRBV30 and TRBJ2-7, with 10 bases matching TRBD2. From germline, CDR1 is GTSNPN and CDR2 SVGIG (reference sequence). Trimming at V came to 0 bases and at J to 0 bases, leaving 2 bases not matched to a gene. The CDR3 totals 15 residues.

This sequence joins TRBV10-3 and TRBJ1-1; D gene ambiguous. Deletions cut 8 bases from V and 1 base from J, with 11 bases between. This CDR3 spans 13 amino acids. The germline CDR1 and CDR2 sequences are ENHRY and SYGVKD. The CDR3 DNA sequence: TGTGCCATCGGTGGTCTTCCGAACACTGAAGCTTTCTTT. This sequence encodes CAIGGLPNTEAFF.

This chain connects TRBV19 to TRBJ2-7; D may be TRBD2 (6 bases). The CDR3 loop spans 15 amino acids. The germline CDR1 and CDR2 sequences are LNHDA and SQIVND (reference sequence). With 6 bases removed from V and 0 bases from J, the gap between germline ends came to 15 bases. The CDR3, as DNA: TGTGCCAGTAGGAGGGTAGCGGTAAGCTCCTACGAGCAGTACTTC. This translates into CASRRVAVSSYEQYF. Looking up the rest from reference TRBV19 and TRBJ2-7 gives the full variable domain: DGGITQSPKYLFRKEGQNVTLSCEQNLNHDAMYWYRQDPGQGLRLIYYSQIVNDFQKGDIAEGYSVSREKKESFPLTVTSAQKNPTAFYLCASRRVAVSSYEQYFGPGTRLTVT.

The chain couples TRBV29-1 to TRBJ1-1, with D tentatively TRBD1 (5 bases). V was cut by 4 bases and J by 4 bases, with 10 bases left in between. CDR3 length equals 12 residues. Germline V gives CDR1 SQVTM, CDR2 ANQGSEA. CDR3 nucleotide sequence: TGCAGCGTTGCGTGGCAGGGCACTGAAGCTTTCTTT. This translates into CSVAWQGTEAFF.

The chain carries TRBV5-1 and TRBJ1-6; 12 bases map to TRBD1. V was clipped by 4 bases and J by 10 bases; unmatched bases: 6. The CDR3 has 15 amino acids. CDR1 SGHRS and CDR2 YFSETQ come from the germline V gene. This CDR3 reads CASSQGTGGRSPLHF. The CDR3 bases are TGCGCCAGCAGCCAAGGGACAGGGGGCAGGTCACCCCTCCACTTT.

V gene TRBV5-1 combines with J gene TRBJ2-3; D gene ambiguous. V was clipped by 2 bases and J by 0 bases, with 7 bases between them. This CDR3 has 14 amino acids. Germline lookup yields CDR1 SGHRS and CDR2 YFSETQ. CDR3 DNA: TGCGCCAGCAGCTTTGAGCCTAGCACAGATACGCAGTATTTT. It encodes CASSFEPSTDTQYF.

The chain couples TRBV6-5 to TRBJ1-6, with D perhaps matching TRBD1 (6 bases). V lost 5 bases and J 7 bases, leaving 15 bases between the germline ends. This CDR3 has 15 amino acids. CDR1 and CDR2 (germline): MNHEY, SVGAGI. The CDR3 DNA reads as TGTGCCAGCAGTACACAGGGTAGGGGGAATTCACCCCTCCACTTT. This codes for CASSTQGRGNSPLHF.

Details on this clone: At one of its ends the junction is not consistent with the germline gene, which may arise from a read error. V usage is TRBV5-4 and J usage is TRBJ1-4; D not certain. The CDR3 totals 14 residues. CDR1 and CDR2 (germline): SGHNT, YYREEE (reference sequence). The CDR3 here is CASSGLPSKEKLFF. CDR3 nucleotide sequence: TGTGCCAGCAGCGGGCTCCCCTCTAAGGAAAAACTGTTTTTT.

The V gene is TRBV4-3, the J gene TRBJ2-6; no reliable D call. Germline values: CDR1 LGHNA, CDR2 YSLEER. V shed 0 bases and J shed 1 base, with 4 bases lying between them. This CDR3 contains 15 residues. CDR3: CASSQDNSGANVLTF. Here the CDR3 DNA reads TGCGCCAGCAGCCAAGATAATTCTGGGGCCAACGTCCTGACTTTC.

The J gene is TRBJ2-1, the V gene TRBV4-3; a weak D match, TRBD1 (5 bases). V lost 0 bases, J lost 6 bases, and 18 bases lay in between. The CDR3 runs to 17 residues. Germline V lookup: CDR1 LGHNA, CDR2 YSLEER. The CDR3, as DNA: TGCGCCAGCAGCCAAGATACACAGGCGGCAAGGGGCAATGAGCAGTTCTTC. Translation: CASSQDTQAARGNEQFF.

CDR3 nucleotides: TGTGCCAGCAGCCATCAGGGGCGCTCCTACGAGCAGTACTTC. Protein: CASSHQGRSYEQYF. The rearrangement links TRBV13 to TRBJ2-7, with a tentative D call TRBD1 (6 bases). V lost 5 bases, J lost 0 bases, and 11 bases lay in between. Germline V gives CDR1 PRHDT, CDR2 FYEKMQ (reference sequence). The CDR3 loop spans 14 amino acids.

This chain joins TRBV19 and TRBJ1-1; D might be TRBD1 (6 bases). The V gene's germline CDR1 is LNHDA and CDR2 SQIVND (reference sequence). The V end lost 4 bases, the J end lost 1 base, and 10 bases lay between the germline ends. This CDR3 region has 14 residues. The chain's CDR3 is CASSRGLGNTEAFF. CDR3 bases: TGTGCCAGTAGTAGGGGGCTCGGGAACACTGAAGCTTTCTTT.

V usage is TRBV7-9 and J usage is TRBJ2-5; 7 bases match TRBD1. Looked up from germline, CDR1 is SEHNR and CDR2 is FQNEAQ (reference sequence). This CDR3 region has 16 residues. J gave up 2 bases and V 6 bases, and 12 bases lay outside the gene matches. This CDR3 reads CASSPRGQDEQETQYF. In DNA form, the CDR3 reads TGTGCCAGCAGTCCTAGGGGGCAGGACGAACAAGAGACCCAGTACTTC.

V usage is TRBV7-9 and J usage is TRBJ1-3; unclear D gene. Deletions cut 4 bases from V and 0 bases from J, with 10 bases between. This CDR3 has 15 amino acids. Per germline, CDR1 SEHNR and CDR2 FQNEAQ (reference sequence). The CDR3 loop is CASSSPRSSGNTIYF. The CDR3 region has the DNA TGTGCCAGCAGCTCGCCCCGGTCCTCTGGAAACACCATATATTTT.

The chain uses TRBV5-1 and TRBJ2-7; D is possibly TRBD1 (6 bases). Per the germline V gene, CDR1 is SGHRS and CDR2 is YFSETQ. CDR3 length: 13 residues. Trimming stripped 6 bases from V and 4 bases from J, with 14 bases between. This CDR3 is CASMSGRGYEQYV. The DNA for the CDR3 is TGCGCCAGCATGAGTGGCAGGGGTTACGAGCAGTACGTC.

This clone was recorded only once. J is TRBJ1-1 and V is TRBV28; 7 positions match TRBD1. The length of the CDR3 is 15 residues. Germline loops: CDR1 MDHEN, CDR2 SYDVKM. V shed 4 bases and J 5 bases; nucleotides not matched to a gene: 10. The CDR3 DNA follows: TGTGCCAGCAGTTCCTTGGGACAGCCAGGGACTGAAGCTTTCTTT. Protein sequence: CASSSLGQPGTEAFF.

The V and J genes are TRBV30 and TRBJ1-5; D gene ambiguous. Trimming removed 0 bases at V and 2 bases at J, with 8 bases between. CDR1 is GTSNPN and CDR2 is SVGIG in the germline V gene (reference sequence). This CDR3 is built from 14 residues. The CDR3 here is CAWSVRVGNQPQHF. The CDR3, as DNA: TGTGCCTGGAGTGTAAGAGTGGGCAATCAGCCCCAGCATTTT.

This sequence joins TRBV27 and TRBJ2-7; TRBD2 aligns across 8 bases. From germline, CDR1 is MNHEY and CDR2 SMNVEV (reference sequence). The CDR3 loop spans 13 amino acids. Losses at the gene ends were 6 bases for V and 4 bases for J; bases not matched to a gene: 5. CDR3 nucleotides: TGTGCCAGCAGCCCGGGGGGGGAATACGAGCAGTACGTC. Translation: CASSPGGEYEQYV.

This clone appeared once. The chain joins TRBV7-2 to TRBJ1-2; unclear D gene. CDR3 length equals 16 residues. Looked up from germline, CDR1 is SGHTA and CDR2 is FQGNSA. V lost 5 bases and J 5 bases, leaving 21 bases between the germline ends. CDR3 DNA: TGTGCCAGCAGCCATCACGGGGTAGACGGACCTTATGGCTACACCTTC. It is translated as CASSHHGVDGPYGYTF. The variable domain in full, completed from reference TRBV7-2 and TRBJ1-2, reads GAGVSQSPSNKVTEKGKDVELRCDPISGHTALYWYRQSLGQGLEFLIYFQGNSAPDKSGLPSDRFSAERTGGSVSTLTIQRTQQEDSAVYLCASSHHGVDGPYGYTFGSGTRLTVV.

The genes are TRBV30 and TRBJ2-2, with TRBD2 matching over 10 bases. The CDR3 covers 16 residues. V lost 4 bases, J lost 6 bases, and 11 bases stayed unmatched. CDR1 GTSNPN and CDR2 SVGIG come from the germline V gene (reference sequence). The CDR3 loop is CAWTSGSYSFSGELFF. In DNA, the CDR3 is TGTGCCTGGACTAGCGGGAGTTATTCCTTTTCCGGGGAGCTGTTTTTT.

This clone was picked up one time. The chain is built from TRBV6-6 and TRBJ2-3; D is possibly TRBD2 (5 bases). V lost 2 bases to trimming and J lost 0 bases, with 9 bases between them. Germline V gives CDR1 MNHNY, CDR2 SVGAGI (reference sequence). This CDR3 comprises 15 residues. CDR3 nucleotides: TGTGCCAGCAGTTACGGCGGGCCTAGCACAGATACGCAGTATTTT. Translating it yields CASSYGGPSTDTQYF.

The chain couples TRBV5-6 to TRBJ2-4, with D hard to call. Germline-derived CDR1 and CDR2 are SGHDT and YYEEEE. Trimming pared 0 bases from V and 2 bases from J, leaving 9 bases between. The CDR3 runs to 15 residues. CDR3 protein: CASSLVLNSKNIQYF. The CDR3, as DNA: TGTGCCAGCAGCTTGGTACTGAACTCCAAAAACATTCAGTACTTC.

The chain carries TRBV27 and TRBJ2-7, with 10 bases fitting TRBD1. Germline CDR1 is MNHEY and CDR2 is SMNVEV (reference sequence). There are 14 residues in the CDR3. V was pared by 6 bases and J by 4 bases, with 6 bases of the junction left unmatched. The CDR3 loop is CASSRTGGVYEQYF. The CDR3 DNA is TGTGCCAGCAGCCGGACAGGGGGTGTTTACGAGCAGTACTTC.

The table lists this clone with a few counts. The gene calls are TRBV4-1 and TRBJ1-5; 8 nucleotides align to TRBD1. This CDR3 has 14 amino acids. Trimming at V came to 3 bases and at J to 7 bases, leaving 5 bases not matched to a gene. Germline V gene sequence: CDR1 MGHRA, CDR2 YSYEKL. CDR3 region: CASSQGTGLQPQHF. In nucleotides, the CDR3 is TGCGCCAGCAGCCAGGGGACAGGTCTGCAGCCCCAGCATTTT.

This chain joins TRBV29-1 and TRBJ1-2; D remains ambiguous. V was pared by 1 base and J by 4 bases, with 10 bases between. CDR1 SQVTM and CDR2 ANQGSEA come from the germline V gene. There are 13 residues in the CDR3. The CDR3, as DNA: TGCAGCGTTGAAGGTCGGCGGTCCTATGGCTACACCTTC. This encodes CSVEGRRSYGYTF. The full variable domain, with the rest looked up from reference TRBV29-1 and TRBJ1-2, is SAVISQKPSRDICQRGTSLTIQCQVDSQVTMMFWYRQQPGQSLTLIATANQGSEATYESGFVIDKFPISRPNLTFSTLTVSNMSPEDSSIYLCSVEGRRSYGYTFGSGTRLTVV.

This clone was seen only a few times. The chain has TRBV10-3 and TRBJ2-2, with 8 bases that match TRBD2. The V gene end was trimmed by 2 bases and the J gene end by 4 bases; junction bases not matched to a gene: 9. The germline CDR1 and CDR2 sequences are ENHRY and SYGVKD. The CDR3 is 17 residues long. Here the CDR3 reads CAISEGGKSGSTGELFF. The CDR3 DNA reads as TGTGCCATCAGTGAGGGGGGAAAAAGCGGGAGCACCGGGGAGCTGTTTTTT.